The 28 T cell receptor beta chains listed next were all sequenced from one sample in a study of vaccination effects on CD4 cells after COVID-19. Pools of viral peptides were used by the ViraFEST assay to expand antigen-specific CD4+ T cells ahead of sequencing. Scientists isolated CD4+ T cells after a roughly 10-day culture period ended. Two-dose vaccination with either BNT162b2 or mRNA-1273 was given to the participants. The antigens for these receptors are not known. Here immunoSEQ multiplex PCR was the method, and the copy in TCRdb shows in-frame clones only, minus some. Among roughly 68,000 clones listed, around 74% were seen once. Sequencing was performed on CD4+ T cells from PBMCs cultured with HCoV-229E spike peptides, taken after COVID-19 vaccination. The receptors here all came from a human donor who received a COVID-19 vaccine.

The genes are TRBV5-4 and TRBJ1-1; D is unclear. V lost 5 bases and J 2 bases, leaving 10 bases between the germline ends. This CDR3 has 13 amino acids. The germline gives CDR1 SGHNT, CDR2 YYREEE (reference sequence). CDR3 nucleotide sequence: TGTGCCAGCAGGTCTTTAGCAAACACTGAAGCTTTCTTT. As protein: CASRSLANTEAFF.

In this sample, this clone turned up many times. The chain recombines TRBV5-1 with TRBJ1-6, with 7 nucleotides matching TRBD1. Germline V gene sequence: CDR1 SGHRS, CDR2 YFSETQ. The V and J ends lost 4 bases and 14 bases, in that order; junction bases with no gene match: 12. This CDR3 is 14 amino acids long. Here the CDR3 DNA reads TGCGCCAGCAGCACCGGGACAGCCCCCTCTACCCTCCACTTT. Translating gives CASSTGTAPSTLHF.

The rearrangement uses TRBV9 and TRBJ2-1; 10 bases map to TRBD1. The ends lost 0 bases at V and 8 bases at J; junction bases unmatched: 5. The CDR3 spans 15 residues. In germline, CDR1 is SGDLS, CDR2 YYNGEE. The CDR3 region is CASSVGGQGFDEQFF. CDR3 DNA: TGTGCCAGCAGCGTAGGGGGACAGGGGTTCGATGAGCAGTTCTTC.

CDR3 sequence reads: CATSRYGAYEQYV. DNA of the CDR3: TGTGCCACCAGCAGATACGGGGCCTACGAGCAGTACGTC. The chain joins TRBV15 to TRBJ2-7; possible D gene TRBD2, 5 bases. The CDR3 covers 13 residues. Germline CDR1 is LNHNV and CDR2 is YYDKDF (reference sequence). V dropped 2 bases and J dropped 2 bases, with 7 bases sitting between them.

This clone has more than one count but fewer than ten. This sequence joins TRBV30 and TRBJ1-2, with 7 bases matching TRBD1. Germline V gene data show CDR1 as GTSNPN and CDR2 as SVGIG (reference sequence). The CDR3 is 16 amino acids. Trimming at V came to 2 bases and at J to 2 bases, leaving 11 bases not matched to a gene. The CDR3 loop reads CAWSKDRTSINYGYTF. CDR3 sequence (DNA): TGTGCCTGGAGTAAGGACAGGACGAGTATAAACTATGGCTACACCTTC.

The chain couples TRBV7-2 to TRBJ2-5; possible D gene TRBD1, 6 bases. Germline loops: CDR1 SGHTA, CDR2 FQGNSA. The CDR3 is 14 amino acids. V was clipped by 2 bases and J by 5 bases, with 12 bases between them. The CDR3 bases are TGTGCCAGCAGCTTAAGGGGGTTAAGGGAGACCCAGTACTTC. It specifies CASSLRGLRETQYF.

This clone appeared a few times. The rearrangement joins TRBV4-1 to TRBJ1-3, with a weak D call TRBD1 (5 bases). The CDR3 spans 18 residues. With 0 bases removed from V and 7 bases from J, the gap between germline ends came to 22 bases. Looked up from germline, CDR1 is MGHRA and CDR2 is YSYEKL. In DNA, the CDR3 is TGCGCCAGCAGCCAAGAACGGGGCAGGCTCGGCGTGCGGAACACCATATATTTT. As protein: CASSQERGRLGVRNTIYF.

The chain employs TRBV5-1 and TRBJ1-1; 9 bases are shared with TRBD1. The germline V gene encodes CDR1 SGHRS and CDR2 YFSETQ. The CDR3 contains 15 residues. The V segment lost 4 bases and the J segment 1 base; nucleotides outside the gene matches: 5. The CDR3 protein is CASSIQGQGNTEAFF. CDR3 nucleotide sequence: TGCGCCAGCAGCATACAGGGACAGGGGAACACTGAAGCTTTCTTT.

The rearrangement links TRBV12-3 or TRBV12-4 to TRBJ1-1; tentatively, D is TRBD1 (6 bases). Trimming cost V 5 bases and J 8 bases, with 9 bases left between them. The CDR3 runs 11 residues. CDR3 protein: CASSQTGEAFF. In nucleotides, the CDR3 is TGTGCCAGCAGTCAAACAGGGGAAGCTTTCTTT.

V and J are TRBV9 and TRBJ1-5, with no clear D. Trimming removed 0 bases at V and 2 bases at J, with 6 bases between. The CDR3 contains 14 residues. Germline CDR1 and CDR2: SGDLS and YYNGEE. CDR3 in amino acids: CASSVDWGNQPQHF. The CDR3 bases are TGTGCCAGCAGCGTAGACTGGGGCAATCAGCCCCAGCATTTT.

This chain uses TRBV18 with TRBJ1-2; 7 bases line up with TRBD1. After removal of 0 bases from V and 4 bases from J, the junction contained 8 bases not matched to a gene. CDR3 length: 16 residues. Germline lookup yields CDR1 KGHSH and CDR2 LQKENI. The CDR3 DNA sequence: TGTGCCAGCTCACCACCGCAGGGACAGCTCCTCTATGGCTACACCTTC. Protein product: CASSPPQGQLLYGYTF.

Points on this clone: Different DNA sequences within this sample yield the same CDR3. V usage is TRBV28 and J usage is TRBJ2-7; 8 bases are shared with TRBD2. Germline V gene data show CDR1 as MDHEN and CDR2 as SYDVKM. The CDR3 extends over 16 amino acids. Germline trimming cut 3 bases from V and 1 base from J; bases unmatched to any gene: 8. CDR3 in amino acids: CASSFSLAGLSYEQYV. CDR3 in DNA: TGTGCCAGCAGTTTCTCTTTAGCGGGGTTGTCCTACGAGCAGTACGTC.

This chain joins TRBV7-9 and TRBJ2-3; 8 bases are shared with TRBD1. The length of the CDR3 is 15 residues. Per the germline V gene, CDR1 is SEHNR and CDR2 is FQNEAQ (reference sequence). Trimming took 2 bases from V and 4 from J; bases not matched to a gene: 5. As DNA, the CDR3 is TGTGCCAGCAGCTTACCTTTGACAGGGGCAGATACGCAGTATTTT. It encodes CASSLPLTGADTQYF.

By proportion, this clone is medium-sized. The CDR3 DNA is TGCGCCAGCAGCTTTCTCGGAGAGAACACTGAAGCTTTCTTT. It codes for CASSFLGENTEAFF. This chain links TRBV5-1 with TRBJ1-1; D gene unclear. V shed 2 bases and J shed 1 base, with 9 bases lying between them. The germline CDR1 and CDR2 sequences are SGHRS and YFSETQ. The CDR3 loop spans 14 amino acids.

This clone has just a few counts. J is TRBJ2-7 and V is TRBV6-6; 7 bases align to TRBD1. From germline, CDR1 is MNHNY and CDR2 SVGAGI (reference sequence). The CDR3 has 13 residues. V was pared by 0 bases and J by 5 bases, with 1 base of the junction left unmatched. Here the CDR3 reads CASSYSRGHEQYV. The CDR3 DNA follows: TGTGCCAGCAGTTACTCGAGGGGGCACGAGCAGTACGTC.

V usage is TRBV5-5 and J usage is TRBJ2-5; the match to TRBD2 covers 7 bases. Germline V CDR1 and CDR2: SGHKS, YYEKEE (reference sequence). Trimming took 3 bases from V and 6 from J; bases not matched to a gene: 14. This CDR3 contains 16 residues. The CDR3 region has the DNA TGTGCCAGCAGCTGGGAGGGCGGGGGTCTGCGGAAGACCCAGTACTTC. Translation: CASSWEGGGLRKTQYF.

CDR3 coding DNA: TGTGCCAGCAGTTCCCCACAACATAGCAATCAGCCCCAGCATTTT. Protein sequence: CASSSPQHSNQPQHF. The genes are TRBV28 and TRBJ1-5; D gene ambiguous. V dropped 4 bases and J dropped 0 bases, with 10 bases sitting between them. Germline CDR1 reads MDHEN; CDR2 reads SYDVKM. The CDR3 is 15 amino acids.

The chain uses TRBV11-2 and TRBJ1-4; D unresolved. The CDR3 is 15 residues long. CDR1 is SGHAT, CDR2 FQNNGV, per germline. Trimming shortened V by 2 bases and J by 0 bases, and 7 bases separated the two germline ends. CDR3 amino acids: CASSLRTATNEKLFF. The CDR3 coding sequence is TGTGCCAGCAGCTTAAGAACAGCAACTAATGAAAAACTGTTTTTT.

This clone appeared a few times. V is TRBV9 and J is TRBJ1-6; weak D call: TRBD1 (6 bases). This CDR3 has 18 amino acids. Germline V gene lookup returns CDR1 SGDLS and CDR2 YYNGEE. V was trimmed by 3 bases and J by 6 bases, leaving 22 bases between them. The CDR3 coding sequence is TGTGCCAGCAGCGCCATGGGGGCAGGGATTGGGGGTAATTCACCCCTCCACTTT. Translated: CASSAMGAGIGGNSPLHF. Using reference TRBV9 and TRBJ1-6 for the parts outside the CDR3, the full variable domain is DSGVTQTPKHLITATGQRVTLRCSPRSGDLSVYWYQQSLDQGLQFLIQYYNGEERAKGNILERFSAQQFPDLHSELNLSSLELGDSALYFCASSAMGAGIGGNSPLHFGNGTRLTVT.

The chain carries TRBV7-7 and TRBJ2-5; 12 bases match TRBD1. Germline lookup yields CDR1 SSHAT and CDR2 FNYEAQ (reference sequence). The CDR3 is 16 amino acids. The V gene end was trimmed by 1 base and the J gene end by 5 bases; junction bases not matched to a gene: 5. CDR3 residues: CASSLGTGTGGETQYF. The CDR3 DNA reads as TGTGCCAGCAGCTTAGGGACCGGGACAGGGGGCGAGACCCAGTACTTC.

This chain links TRBV10-1 with TRBJ2-2; the match to TRBD2 covers 15 bases. This CDR3 has 17 residues. CDR1 and CDR2 from the germline V gene are WNHNN and SYGVQD (reference sequence). V gave up 4 bases and J gave up 4 bases; unmatched junction bases: 4. CDR3 DNA sequence: TGCGCCAGCAGTGCCCAGGGACTAGCGGGGGGCACCGGGGAGCTGTTTTTT. Translation: CASSAQGLAGGTGELFF.

The chain combines TRBV28 with TRBJ2-2; 7 nucleotides match TRBD1. V lost 6 bases to trimming and J lost 2 bases; unmatched junction nucleotides: 6. Germline-derived CDR1 and CDR2 are MDHEN and SYDVKM. CDR3 length: 15 residues. The CDR3 DNA follows: TGTGCCAGCAGCCCCGGGACAGTCAACACCGGGGAGCTGTTTTTT. This translates into CASSPGTVNTGELFF. The full variable domain, its missing parts supplied by reference TRBV28 and TRBJ2-2, is DVKVTQSSRYLVKRTGEKVFLECVQDMDHENMFWYRQDPGLGLRLIYFSYDVKMKEKGDIPEGYSVSREKKERFSLILESASTNQTSMYLCASSPGTVNTGELFFGEGSRLTVL.

The sample holds a few counts of this clone. The J gene is TRBJ2-2, the V gene TRBV5-5; no firm D call. V was pared by 4 bases and J by 5 bases, with 12 bases between. The CDR3 consists of 14 residues. Germline CDR1 reads SGHKS; CDR2 reads YYEKEE (reference sequence). The CDR3 region is CASSRERRTGELFF. Here the CDR3 DNA reads TGTGCCAGCAGCCGCGAGAGGCGGACCGGGGAGCTGTTTTTT.

The chain is built from TRBV6-2 or TRBV6-3 and TRBJ2-3, with no clear D. The CDR3 loop spans 12 amino acids. V was shortened by 5 bases and J by 6 bases, with 9 bases between the two germline ends. CDR1 and CDR2 from the germline V gene are MNHEY and SVGEGT. CDR3 bases: TGTGCCAGCAGTCAGGACCGCGATACGCAGTATTTT. It encodes CASSQDRDTQYF.

This chain uses TRBV30 with TRBJ1-1; a weak D match, TRBD1 (5 bases). The CDR3 consists of 13 residues. V lost 4 bases and J 5 bases, leaving 14 bases between the germline ends. Germline assignment: CDR1 GTSNPN and CDR2 SVGIG (reference sequence). CDR3 sequence: CAWTPWGETEAFF. CDR3 bases: TGTGCCTGGACCCCGTGGGGGGAAACTGAAGCTTTCTTT.

This chain links TRBV6-5 with TRBJ2-7; D may be TRBD1 (6 bases). This CDR3 is 13 amino acids long. The germline V and J ends were trimmed by 5 bases and 5 bases, with 13 bases remaining between them. Germline CDR1 reads MNHEY; CDR2 reads SVGAGI. The CDR3 DNA follows: TGTGCCAGCAGTAACGGACAGAGCCACGAGCAGTACGTC. Protein sequence: CASSNGQSHEQYV.

This chain joins TRBV18 and TRBJ1-6, with TRBD1 matching 8 bases. With V trimmed by 1 base and J by 7 bases, 18 bases remained unmatched. The CDR3 consists of 20 residues. Germline V lookup: CDR1 KGHSH, CDR2 LQKENI. This CDR3 reads CASSPRVTGDPTPGNSPLHF. In DNA form, the CDR3 reads TGTGCCAGCTCACCACGGGTGACAGGGGACCCCACGCCGGGGAATTCACCCCTCCACTTT.

The CDR3 nucleotides read TGTGCCAGCAGGCCTACGGGACAGGGGGACTATGGCTACACCTTC. The encoded protein is CASRPTGQGDYGYTF. The chain uses TRBV28 and TRBJ1-2; 11 bases match TRBD1. The CDR3 covers 15 residues. V shed 6 bases and J 3 bases; nucleotides not matched to a gene: 6. Germline V gene lookup returns CDR1 MDHEN and CDR2 SYDVKM.